The 5 T cell receptor beta chains listed next were all sequenced from one sample in a study of blood T cells in healthy people across ages (dated by TCRdb to between 2015 and 2017). Libraries were built with 5' RACE. Instrument on record: Illumina HiSeq 2500. A second PCR of roughly 6 to 11 cycles was run with a J-beta primer mix and a sample-barcoded 5' primer. TCRdb took the public reads, trimmed them with fastp at Q25, ran MiXCR for clone calling and kept in-frame beta chains. Here each entry gathers all rows of one CDR3 protein and keeps the most common genes and DNA. The sample has roughly 570,000 distinct CDR3 sequences on record, 27% of them singletons. 15% to 20% of the sample is held by the ten biggest clonotypes. The sequenced material came from blood. The source of these receptors is a woman aged 70-85 years in good health.

The J gene is TRBJ2-5, the V gene TRBV4-2; possible D gene TRBD1, 5 bases. CDR1 is LGHNA and CDR2 is YNFKEQ in the germline V gene. Trimming cost V 4 bases and J 5 bases, with 11 bases left between them. This CDR3 region has 13 residues. The CDR3 reads CASSRGRDETQYF. The CDR3 DNA sequence: TGTGCCAGCAGCCGGGGCAGGGATGAGACCCAGTACTTC.

The chain is built from TRBV11-2 and TRBJ2-1; possibly TRBD1 for D (6 bases). Per germline, CDR1 SGHAT and CDR2 FQNNGV. V was shortened by 7 bases and J by 12 bases, with 16 bases between the two germline ends. The CDR3 is 12 residues long. Here the CDR3 DNA reads TGTGCCAGCACCCTAAATCAGGGGTCGCAGTTCTTC. Translation gives CASTLNQGSQFF.

The chain employs TRBV25-1 and TRBJ1-1, with D perhaps TRBD1 (6 bases). V was clipped by 1 base and J by 4 bases, with 13 bases between them. The CDR3 has 15 residues. Germline lookup yields CDR1 MGHDK and CDR2 SYGVNS. The CDR3 loop reads CASSELGGQGTEAFF. CDR3 coding DNA: TGTGCCAGCAGTGAATTAGGGGGGCAGGGCACTGAAGCTTTCTTT.

The chain employs TRBV11-2 and TRBJ2-5, with TRBD1 as a possible D gene (6 bases). CDR1 is SGHAT and CDR2 is FQNNGV in the germline V gene. The V and J ends lost 6 bases and 1 base respectively, with 9 bases between them. This CDR3 is built from 13 residues. CDR3 region: CASSNRVQETQYF. CDR3 sequence (DNA): TGTGCCAGCAGTAACAGGGTCCAAGAGACCCAGTACTTC.

This clonotype was observed at least ten times. This chain joins TRBV11-2 and TRBJ2-7; no definite D call. The CDR3 length is 11 residues. V was cut by 5 bases and J by 4 bases, with 6 bases left in between. Germline V CDR1 and CDR2: SGHAT, FQNNGV. The CDR3 DNA reads TGTGCCAGCAGCCCCCATTACGAGCAGTACTTC. Translating gives CASSPHYEQYF.